Only a few counts were recorded for the clone carrying this T cell receptor beta chain. No antigen is known for it. This sample is part of a study of CD8 T cells in ankylosing spondylitis. Study results and limitations: Fewer than 10 highly homologous variants formed a TCR beta motif that appeared characteristic of ankylosing spondylitis blood.

Trimming removed 7 bases from V and 1 base from J; junction bases left unmatched: 4. The CDR3 covers 14 residues. The germline CDR1 and CDR2 sequences are SGHTA and FQGTGA. From the 5' RACE reads, TCRdb called clonotypes with MiXCR, one entry per CDR3 protein. Here the sample spans some 200,000 distinct CDR3 sequences, approximately 7.3% being singletons. Specimen: blood, either unsorted or a sorted T cell fraction (not recorded which). The J gene is TRBJ2-5, the V gene TRBV7-3; TRBD1 agrees at 9 bases. This TCR came from a male donor with ankylosing spondylitis. This CDR3 reads CASNTGGVQETQYF. In nucleotides, the CDR3 is TGTGCCAGCAACACAGGGGGCGTCCAAGAGACCCAGTACTTC.